The 5 T cell receptor beta chains below come from one sample, sequenced in a study of shared clonotypes between healthy human individuals. This table comes from immunoSEQ multiplex PCR, and its TCRdb copy is limited to in-frame clones, with some not included. This sample has about half a million clones; more than 75% occur once, and the top ten carry less than 15%. Sequenced material: PBMCs. These receptors all come from a woman aged 40 to 55 in good health. Some clones in this sample may be carry-over from other donors' samples.

The V and J genes are TRBV15 and TRBJ2-7; D gene unclear. The CDR3 length is 15 residues. Germline lookup yields CDR1 LNHNV and CDR2 YYDKDF (reference sequence). Trimming removed 3 bases from V and 2 bases from J, with 14 bases in between. The CDR3 here is CATSRISLRTYEQYF. DNA of the CDR3: TGTGCCACCAGCAGGATTTCCCTGCGGACCTACGAGCAGTACTTC.

The gene calls are TRBV6-5 and TRBJ2-1; 8 bases align to TRBD1. V shed 5 bases and J 10 bases; nucleotides not matched to a gene: 4. CDR1 is MNHEY and CDR2 is SVGAGI in the germline V gene. This CDR3 contains 12 residues. This CDR3 reads CASSTTGDEQFF. Written as DNA, the CDR3 is TGTGCCAGCAGTACGACAGGGGACGAGCAGTTCTTC.

This clone was recorded a few times. The chain has TRBV18 and TRBJ1-3; a possible D gene is TRBD1 (6 bases). Trimming stripped 5 bases from V and 4 bases from J, with 9 bases between. Germline values: CDR1 KGHSH, CDR2 LQKENI. The CDR3 has 13 amino acids. CDR3 in amino acids: CASSSGEGNTIYF. CDR3 in DNA: TGTGCCAGCTCATCAGGGGAAGGAAACACCATATATTTT.

This chain uses TRBV18 with TRBJ1-4; TRBD1 agrees at 8 bases. Trimming removed 3 bases from V and 5 bases from J; junction bases left unmatched: 5. Germline V gene sequence: CDR1 KGHSH, CDR2 LQKENI. This CDR3 is 15 amino acids long. In nucleotides, the CDR3 is TGTGCCAGCTCACCCCCACAGGGGGGGAATGAAAAACTGTTTTTT. This gives the protein CASSPPQGGNEKLFF.

A single count supports this clone. The chain carries TRBV18 and TRBJ1-2, with TRBD1 matching over 9 bases. The CDR3 is 13 amino acids. Germline-derived CDR1 and CDR2 are KGHSH and LQKENI. Unmatched junction bases numbered 4, after V lost 5 bases and J lost 6 bases. The CDR3 nucleotides are TGTGCCAGCTCAAGGGACAGGGAGGATGGCTACACCTTC. This sequence encodes CASSRDREDGYTF.